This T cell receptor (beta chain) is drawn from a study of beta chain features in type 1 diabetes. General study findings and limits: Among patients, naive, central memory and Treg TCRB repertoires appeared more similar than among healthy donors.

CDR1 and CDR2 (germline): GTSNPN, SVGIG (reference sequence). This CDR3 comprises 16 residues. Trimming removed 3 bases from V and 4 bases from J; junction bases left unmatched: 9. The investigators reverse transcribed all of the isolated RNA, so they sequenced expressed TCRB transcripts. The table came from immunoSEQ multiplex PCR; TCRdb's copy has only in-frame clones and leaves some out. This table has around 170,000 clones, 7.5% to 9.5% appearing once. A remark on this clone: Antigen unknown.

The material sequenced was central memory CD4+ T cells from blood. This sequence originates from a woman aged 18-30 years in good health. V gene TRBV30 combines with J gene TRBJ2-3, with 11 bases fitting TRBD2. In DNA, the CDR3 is TGTGCCTGGAGCGTAGGGACTAGCGGTGGCTCAGATACGCAGTATTTT. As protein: CAWSVGTSGGSDTQYF. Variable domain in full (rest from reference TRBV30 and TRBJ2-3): SQTIHQWPATLVQPVGSPLSLECTVEGTSNPNLYWYRQAAGRGLQLLFYSVGIGQISSEVPQNLSASRPQDRQFILSSKKLLLSDSGFYLCAWSVGTSGGSDTQYFGPGTRLTVL.